These 27 T cell receptor beta chains originate from one sample sequenced in a study of CD8 T cells in Susac syndrome. It was with random hexamers that roughly 0.5 to 1 ug RNA was reverse transcribed. MiXCR, run by TCRdb on the immunoSEQ multiplex PCR reads, gives a single entry per CDR3 protein. The sample includes over 350,000 distinct CDR3 sequences, around 85% of them seen just once. The material sequenced was CD8+ T cells from PBMCs. These receptors were collected from a human donor with multiple sclerosis.

The chain couples TRBV27 to TRBJ1-4, with D possibly being TRBD1 (5 bases). The CDR3 loop spans 15 amino acids. Germline V CDR1 and CDR2: MNHEY, SMNVEV (reference sequence). V was trimmed by 1 base and J by 3 bases, leaving 9 bases between them. This CDR3 reads CASSLWGESNEKLFF. CDR3 sequence (DNA): TGTGCCAGCAGTTTATGGGGGGAATCTAATGAAAAACTGTTTTTT.

This clonotype was recorded once. The chain combines TRBV4-1 with TRBJ1-1; the match to TRBD1 covers 7 bases. The CDR3 loop spans 16 amino acids. Germline-derived CDR1 and CDR2 are MGHRA and YSYEKL. The ends lost 1 base at V and 4 bases at J; junction bases unmatched: 9. For the CDR3, the DNA is TGCGCCAGCAGCCAAGTATTTGCACAGGGGATCACTGAAGCTTTCTTT. Protein product: CASSQVFAQGITEAFF.

The chain employs TRBV27 and TRBJ1-4, with 8 bases fitting TRBD1. The CDR3 totals 17 residues. Trimming cost V 3 bases and J 0 bases; bases outside gene matches: 6. Germline V gene lookup returns CDR1 MNHEY and CDR2 SMNVEV (reference sequence). The CDR3: CASSFIGQGATNEKLFF. CDR3 coding DNA: TGTGCCAGCAGTTTCATAGGACAGGGAGCAACTAATGAAAAACTGTTTTTT.

The chain recombines TRBV6-5 with TRBJ1-1; D is perhaps TRBD1 (5 bases). Deletions cut 2 bases from V and 4 bases from J, with 8 bases between. This CDR3 spans 13 amino acids. Germline V gives CDR1 MNHEY, CDR2 SVGAGI. CDR3 protein: CASSYIRATEAFF. The CDR3 region has the DNA TGTGCCAGCAGTTACATCAGGGCCACTGAAGCTTTCTTT.

The chain recombines TRBV19 with TRBJ2-3; perhaps TRBD2 as D (5 bases). This CDR3 has 13 residues. The V gene lost 7 bases and the J gene lost 6 bases, with 14 bases spanning the gap. The germline CDR1 and CDR2 sequences are LNHDA and SQIVND (reference sequence). CDR3 nucleotides: TGTGCCAGTACCTCATGGTCGGGGGATACGCAGTATTTT. Its protein is CASTSWSGDTQYF.

The chain couples TRBV12-3 or TRBV12-4 to TRBJ1-1; the D is unclear. The CDR3 extends over 13 amino acids. Deletions cut 5 bases from V and 4 bases from J, with 11 bases between. DNA of the CDR3: TGTGCCAGCAGTCGAGGAGAGGGCACTGAAGCTTTCTTT. It yields the protein CASSRGEGTEAFF.

The rearrangement uses TRBV11-2 and TRBJ2-2; D not resolved. This CDR3 contains 14 residues. The germline V and J ends were trimmed by 1 base and 4 bases, with 7 bases remaining between them. Germline V gene lookup returns CDR1 SGHAT and CDR2 FQNNGV. CDR3 nucleotide sequence: TGTGCCAGCAGCTTAGTACCGGGCACCGGGGAGCTGTTTTTT. This translates into CASSLVPGTGELFF.

This rearrangement joins TRBV10-2 to TRBJ1-2, with TRBD1 as a possible D gene (5 bases). Trimming shortened V by 0 bases and J by 4 bases, and 9 bases separated the two germline ends. The CDR3 loop spans 14 amino acids. Looked up from germline, CDR1 is WSHSY and CDR2 is SAAADI. The CDR3 DNA follows: TGCGCCAGCAGTGAGTCTCCAGGGCTCTATGGCTACACCTTC. It encodes CASSESPGLYGYTF.

The V and J genes are TRBV7-9 and TRBJ2-5; D perhaps matches TRBD1 (5 bases). The CDR3 length is 14 residues. The V gene's germline CDR1 is SEHNR and CDR2 FQNEAQ (reference sequence). V was clipped by 5 bases and J by 6 bases, with 16 bases between them. The CDR3 region has the DNA TGTGCCAGCAGCGCAGGGATTGGACCAAAGACCCAGTACTTC. Its protein is CASSAGIGPKTQYF.

This sequence joins TRBV28 and TRBJ1-6, with 10 bases matching TRBD1. The junction had 7 bases not matched to a gene; V was cut back by 4 bases and J by 10 bases. Germline V CDR1 and CDR2: MDHEN, SYDVKM. The CDR3 spans 15 residues. The CDR3 DNA reads TGTGCCAGCAGTTCGACAGGGGGCGACCAATCACCCCTCCACTTT. Translating it yields CASSSTGGDQSPLHF.

V gene TRBV9 combines with J gene TRBJ2-7; 7 nucleotides align to TRBD2. After removal of 5 bases from V and 0 bases from J, the junction contained 11 bases not matched to a gene. CDR3 length: 16 amino acids. The germline V gene encodes CDR1 SGDLS and CDR2 YYNGEE. CDR3 sequence reads: CASRPSDSGASYEQYF. The CDR3, as DNA: TGTGCCAGCAGACCCTCAGACAGCGGGGCCTCCTACGAGCAGTACTTC.

The gene calls are TRBV4-1 and TRBJ1-1; the D gene is possibly TRBD1 (6 bases). This CDR3 is 15 amino acids long. Germline values: CDR1 MGHRA, CDR2 YSYEKL. The V end was cut by 0 bases, the J end by 6 bases, with 14 bases between. CDR3 protein: CASSQDREDSPEAFF. The DNA for the CDR3 is TGCGCCAGCAGCCAAGATCGGGAGGACAGTCCTGAAGCTTTCTTT.

This clonotype was picked up one time. The chain uses TRBV11-2 and TRBJ2-7; D remains ambiguous. The CDR3 loop spans 13 amino acids. The germline V gene encodes CDR1 SGHAT and CDR2 FQNNGV. Trimming pared 4 bases from V and 1 base from J, leaving 8 bases between. As DNA, the CDR3 is TGTGCCAGCAGCTGGGTGGCATCCTACGAGCAGTACTTC. Its translation: CASSWVASYEQYF.

This clonotype was seen a few times. This chain links TRBV6-5 with TRBJ2-1; 13 positions agree with TRBD2. Germline V gene lookup returns CDR1 MNHEY and CDR2 SVGAGI. V shed 4 bases, J shed 15 bases, and the junction held 6 bases outside the gene matches. This CDR3 has 13 amino acids. The DNA of the CDR3 is TGTGCCAGCAGTTCCGGACTAGCGGGAGCCTCGTTCTTC. This codes for CASSSGLAGASFF.

The J gene is TRBJ2-1, the V gene TRBV6-6; D may be TRBD2 (6 bases). This CDR3 comprises 13 residues. Trimming stripped 6 bases from V and 8 bases from J, with 14 bases between. Germline lookup yields CDR1 MNHNY and CDR2 SVGAGI (reference sequence). The DNA for the CDR3 is TGTGCCAGCAGCCCATCCGGGGGATATGAGCAGTTCTTC. Translated: CASSPSGGYEQFF.

The genes are TRBV7-4 and TRBJ1-2; 10 bases fit TRBD1. Germline CDR1 is SGHVT and CDR2 is SQSDAQ. The length of the CDR3 is 18 residues. V shed 5 bases and J 4 bases; nucleotides not matched to a gene: 16. This chain's CDR3 is CASSPAGTGVRPSYGYTF. CDR3 in DNA: TGTGCCAGCAGCCCAGCTGGGACAGGGGTTCGGCCTAGCTATGGCTACACCTTC.

V usage is TRBV6-1 and J usage is TRBJ1-5; 9 bases agree with TRBD1. The CDR3 contains 14 residues. The germline V gene has CDR1 MNHNS and CDR2 SASEGT. J gave up 5 bases and V 5 bases, and 4 bases lay outside the gene matches. This CDR3 reads CASSRTGDYQPQHF. For the CDR3, the DNA is TGTGCCAGCAGTAGGACAGGGGATTATCAGCCCCAGCATTTT.

The chain uses TRBV20-1 and TRBJ2-1; 9 bases are a match to TRBD2. The CDR3 consists of 15 residues. The germline CDR1 and CDR2 sequences are DFQATT and SNEGSKA (reference sequence). The V gene end was trimmed by 5 bases and the J gene end by 7 bases; junction bases not matched to a gene: 12. CDR3 DNA sequence: TGCAGTGCTGAGGGCCCAGCGGGAGGTCTAAATGAGCAGTTCTTC. This sequence encodes CSAEGPAGGLNEQFF.

This chain joins TRBV6-1 and TRBJ2-3; the match to TRBD2 covers 12 bases. Germline V gene lookup returns CDR1 MNHNS and CDR2 SASEGT. V dropped 6 bases and J dropped 2; count of bases not matched to a gene: 6. The CDR3 extends over 16 amino acids. In DNA form, the CDR3 reads TGTGCCAGCAGAGCCACTAGCGGGGGGTTCACAGATACGCAGTATTTT. Its translation: CASRATSGGFTDTQYF.

The chain is built from TRBV29-1 and TRBJ1-4, with a tentative D call TRBD1 (5 bases). This CDR3 is 16 amino acids long. V was cut by 1 base and J by 3 bases, with 15 bases left in between. Germline CDR1 and CDR2: SQVTM and ANQGSEA. The DNA for the CDR3 is TGCAGCGTTGAAGCGAACTCAGGGTGGGCTAATGAAAAACTGTTTTTT. As protein: CSVEANSGWANEKLFF.

The genes are TRBV3-1 and TRBJ2-2; TRBD2 aligns across 7 bases. From germline, CDR1 is LGHDT and CDR2 YNNKEL (reference sequence). The trim removed 4 bases at V and 3 bases at J, leaving 11 bases unmatched. CDR3 length equals 17 residues. CDR3 in amino acids: CASSPGGGRADTGELFF. DNA of the CDR3: TGTGCCAGCAGCCCCGGGGGAGGGAGGGCGGACACCGGGGAGCTGTTTTTT.

The V and J genes are TRBV4-1 and TRBJ1-5; 7 nucleotides match TRBD1. CDR3 size: 16 residues. V shed 1 base, J shed 4 bases, and the junction held 7 bases outside the gene matches. CDR1 and CDR2 from the germline V gene are MGHRA and YSYEKL. The CDR3, as DNA: TGCGCCAGCAGCCAAGTAGAGTCAGGGGGGAATCAGCCCCAGCATTTT. This encodes CASSQVESGGNQPQHF.

The chain is built from TRBV6-1 and TRBJ2-2; D is uncertain. CDR3 length: 15 residues. Trimming cost V 1 base and J 8 bases, with 14 bases left between them. CDR1 MNHNS and CDR2 SASEGT come from the germline V gene. CDR3 residues: CASSEVRRPPGELFF. The CDR3 bases are TGTGCCAGCAGTGAAGTCCGGCGACCCCCGGGGGAGCTGTTTTTT.

The chain is built from TRBV4-1 and TRBJ2-5; D might be TRBD1 or TRBD2, each matching 5 bases. Per germline, CDR1 MGHRA and CDR2 YSYEKL. The CDR3 loop spans 15 amino acids. Between the trimmed V and J ends, which lost 4 bases and 2 bases, there was a span of 14 bases. CDR3 in amino acids: CASSPARGGQETQYF. CDR3 nucleotide sequence: TGCGCCAGCAGCCCCGCCCGTGGGGGACAAGAGACCCAGTACTTC.

This chain links TRBV4-1 with TRBJ2-2, with D hard to call. Germline V gene lookup returns CDR1 MGHRA and CDR2 YSYEKL. The CDR3 length is 15 residues. The V end lost 0 bases, the J end lost 3 bases, and 8 bases lay between the germline ends. The CDR3 sequence: CASSQEETYTGELFF. DNA for the CDR3: TGCGCCAGCAGCCAAGAGGAGACGTACACCGGGGAGCTGTTTTTT.

This chain joins TRBV5-1 and TRBJ2-4; possibly TRBD1 for D (6 bases). The CDR3 has 15 amino acids. Trimming removed 4 bases from V and 7 bases from J, with 18 bases in between. Germline V gives CDR1 SGHRS, CDR2 YFSETQ. As DNA, the CDR3 is TGCGCCAGCAGCCCGGGACAAAAGGTGCGGAACATTCAGTACTTC. This encodes CASSPGQKVRNIQYF. Using reference TRBV5-1 and TRBJ2-4 for the parts outside the CDR3, the full variable domain is KAGVTQTPRYLIKTRGQQVTLSCSPISGHRSVSWYQQTPGQGLQFLFEYFSETQRNKGNFPGRFSGRQFSNSRSEMNVSTLELGDSALYLCASSPGQKVRNIQYFGAGTRLSVL.

The chain has TRBV5-1 and TRBJ1-1, with D uncertain. Trimming left V 1 base short and J 1 base short, with 8 bases between. The germline CDR1 and CDR2 sequences are SGHRS and YFSETQ. This CDR3 spans 14 amino acids. This chain's CDR3 is CASSLRHPNTEAFF. The CDR3 DNA reads TGCGCCAGCAGCTTGAGACACCCGAACACTGAAGCTTTCTTT. Together with reference TRBV5-1 and TRBJ1-1, the CDR3 gives the full variable domain: KAGVTQTPRYLIKTRGQQVTLSCSPISGHRSVSWYQQTPGQGLQFLFEYFSETQRNKGNFPGRFSGRQFSNSRSEMNVSTLELGDSALYLCASSLRHPNTEAFFGQGTRLTVV.